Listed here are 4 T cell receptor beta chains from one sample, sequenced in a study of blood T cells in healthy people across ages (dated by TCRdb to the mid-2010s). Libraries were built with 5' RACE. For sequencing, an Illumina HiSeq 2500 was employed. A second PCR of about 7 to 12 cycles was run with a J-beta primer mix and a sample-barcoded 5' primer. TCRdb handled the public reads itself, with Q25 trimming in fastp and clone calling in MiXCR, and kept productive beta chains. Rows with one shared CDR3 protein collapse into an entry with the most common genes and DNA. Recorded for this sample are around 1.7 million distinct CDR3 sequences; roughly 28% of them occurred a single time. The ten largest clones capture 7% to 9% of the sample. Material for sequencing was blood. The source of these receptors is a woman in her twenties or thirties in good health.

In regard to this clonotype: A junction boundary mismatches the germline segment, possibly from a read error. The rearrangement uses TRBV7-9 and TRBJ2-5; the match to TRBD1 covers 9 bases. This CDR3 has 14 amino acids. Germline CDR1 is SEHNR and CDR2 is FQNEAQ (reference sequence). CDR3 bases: TGTGCCAGCAGCCCCAGGACAGGGGAAGAGACCCGGTTCTTC. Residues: CASSPRTGEETRFF.

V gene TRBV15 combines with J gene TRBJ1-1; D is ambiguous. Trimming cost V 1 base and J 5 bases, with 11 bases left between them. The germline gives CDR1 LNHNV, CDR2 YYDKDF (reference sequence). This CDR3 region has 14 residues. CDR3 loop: CATSRGVAGTEAFF. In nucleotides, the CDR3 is TGTGCCACCAGCAGAGGGGTGGCGGGGACTGAAGCTTTCTTT.

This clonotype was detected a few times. The CDR3 region has the DNA TGCGCCAGCTTCGTGCCAGGGAAGAGCGGCGGTGAAGCTTTCTTT. This translates into CASFVPGKSGGEAFF. V gene TRBV5-1 combines with J gene TRBJ1-1, with D perhaps matching TRBD1 (5 bases). The CDR3 spans 15 residues. Germline lookup yields CDR1 SGHRS and CDR2 YFSETQ. The V end was cut by 7 bases, the J end by 7 bases, with 23 bases between.

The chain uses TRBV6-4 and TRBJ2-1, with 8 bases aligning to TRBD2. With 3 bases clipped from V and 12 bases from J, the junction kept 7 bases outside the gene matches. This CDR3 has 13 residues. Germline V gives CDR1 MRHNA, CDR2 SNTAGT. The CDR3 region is CASSELLAGAQFF. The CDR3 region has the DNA TGTGCCAGCAGTGAACTCCTAGCGGGTGCGCAGTTCTTC.